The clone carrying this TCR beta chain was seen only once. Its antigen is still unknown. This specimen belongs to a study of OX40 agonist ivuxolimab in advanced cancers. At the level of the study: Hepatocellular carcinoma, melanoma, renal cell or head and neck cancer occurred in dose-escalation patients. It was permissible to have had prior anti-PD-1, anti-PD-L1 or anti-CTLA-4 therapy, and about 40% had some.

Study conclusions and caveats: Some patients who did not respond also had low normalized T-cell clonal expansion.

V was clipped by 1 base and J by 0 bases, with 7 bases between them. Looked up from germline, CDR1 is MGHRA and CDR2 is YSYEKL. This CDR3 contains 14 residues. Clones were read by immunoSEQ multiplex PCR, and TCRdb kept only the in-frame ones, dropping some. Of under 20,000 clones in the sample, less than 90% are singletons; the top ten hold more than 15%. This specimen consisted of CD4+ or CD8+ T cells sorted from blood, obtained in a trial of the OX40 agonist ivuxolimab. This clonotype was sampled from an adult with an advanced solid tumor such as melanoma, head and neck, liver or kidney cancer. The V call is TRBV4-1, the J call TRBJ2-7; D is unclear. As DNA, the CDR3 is TGCGCCAGCAGCCAAGGTCATGACTCCTACGAGCAGTACTTC. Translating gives CASSQGHDSYEQYF.